This T cell receptor (beta chain) comes out of a study of technical replicates of blood from four donors. Profiling relied on immunoSEQ multiplex PCR, and the TCRdb table lists in-frame clones only, not all of them. The repertoire includes approximately 95,000 clones, roughly 95% of them detected once, and about 0.37% sits in the top ten. The CDR3 length is 15 residues. The chain carries TRBV21-1 and TRBJ2-1; the DNA was not used to check the table's D call, TRBD1. TRBV21-1 is given as a pseudogene. The TCR sequence derives from a human donor in good health. Sequenced sample: T cells isolated from PBMCs. CDR3 in DNA: TGTGCCAGCAGCAATGATTACAGATTCAACAATGAGCAGTTCTTC. This gives the protein CASSNDYRFNNEQFF.